This TCR beta chain was sequenced during a study of cytomegalovirus exposure and HLA in healthy donors. At the level of the study: There were 70 million to 95 million unique TCRs (from HLA-typed donors) in an early data release.

Primers included in the PCR were 60 Vbeta and 13 Jbeta primers. TCRdb's table, derived via immunoSEQ multiplex PCR, lists solely in-frame clones and lacks some. This repertoire includes over 100,000 clones. From germline, CDR1 is MRHNA and CDR2 SNTAGT. Unmatched junction bases numbered 13, after V lost 5 bases and J lost 5 bases. The CDR3 length is 16 residues. Notes on this clone: The antigen is unknown.

General observations from the study: From TCR beta sequences, most subjects' HLA-A and HLA-B alleles were reportedly predicted accurately. A likely sequencing artifact accounted for one observed cluster of highly shared sequence variants. Altogether, 150 to 200 TCR beta chains were recorded as cytomegalovirus-associated.

This rearrangement joins TRBV6-4 to TRBJ1-2; 8 bases agree with TRBD1. Specimen: PBMCs. The sequence was obtained from a man aged 25-40 years in good health and CMV-seronegative. CDR3 amino acids: CASSSGQATRGYGYTF. CDR3 nucleotides: TGTGCCAGCAGTTCGGGACAGGCAACGAGGGGTTATGGCTACACCTTC.